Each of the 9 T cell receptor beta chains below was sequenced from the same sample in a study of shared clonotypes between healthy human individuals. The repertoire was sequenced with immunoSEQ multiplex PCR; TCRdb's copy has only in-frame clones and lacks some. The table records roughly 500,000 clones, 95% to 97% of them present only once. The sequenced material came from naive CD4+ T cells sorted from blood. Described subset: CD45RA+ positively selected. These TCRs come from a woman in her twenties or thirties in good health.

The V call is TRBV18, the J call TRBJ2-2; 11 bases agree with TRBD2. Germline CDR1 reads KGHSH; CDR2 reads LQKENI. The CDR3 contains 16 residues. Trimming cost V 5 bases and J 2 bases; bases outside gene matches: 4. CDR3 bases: TGTGCCAGCTCAGGCGGACTAGCGGGTAACACCGGGGAGCTGTTTTTT. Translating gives CASSGGLAGNTGELFF.

The CDR3 protein is CASSESPSGKTYEQYF. The CDR3 coding sequence is TGTGCCAGCAGTGAATCGCCTAGCGGGAAGACGTACGAGCAGTACTTC. The chain links TRBV25-1 to TRBJ2-7; TRBD2 matches 9 bases. Germline CDR1 and CDR2: MGHDK and SYGVNS. Losses at the gene ends were 1 base for V and 4 bases for J; bases not matched to a gene: 8. This CDR3 contains 16 residues.

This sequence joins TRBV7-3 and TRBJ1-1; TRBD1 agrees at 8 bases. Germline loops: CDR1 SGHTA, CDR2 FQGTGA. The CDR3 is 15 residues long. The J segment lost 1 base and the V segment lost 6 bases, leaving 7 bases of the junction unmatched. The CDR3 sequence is CASSRKGTGNTEAFF. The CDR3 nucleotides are TGTGCCAGCAGTCGTAAGGGGACAGGGAACACTGAAGCTTTCTTT. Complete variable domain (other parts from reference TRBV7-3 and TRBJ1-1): GAGVSQTPSNKVTEKGKYVELRCDPISGHTALYWYRQSLGQGPEFLIYFQGTGAADDSGLPNDRFFAVRPEGSVSTLKIQRTERGDSAVYLCASSRKGTGNTEAFFGQGTRLTVV.

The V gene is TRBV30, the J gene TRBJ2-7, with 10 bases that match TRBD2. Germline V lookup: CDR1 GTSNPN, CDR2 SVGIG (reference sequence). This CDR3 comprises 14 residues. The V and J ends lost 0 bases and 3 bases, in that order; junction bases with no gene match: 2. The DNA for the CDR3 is TGTGCCTGGAGTGTAGGACTAGCGGTCTACGAGCAGTACTTC. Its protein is CAWSVGLAVYEQYF.

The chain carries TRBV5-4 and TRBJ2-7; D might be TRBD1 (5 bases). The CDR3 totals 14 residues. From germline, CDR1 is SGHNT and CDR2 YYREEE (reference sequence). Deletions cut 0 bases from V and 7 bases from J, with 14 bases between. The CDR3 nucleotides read TGTGCCAGCAGCTTGGTTTTAAGGCAGGGAGAGCAGTACTTC. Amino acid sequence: CASSLVLRQGEQYF.

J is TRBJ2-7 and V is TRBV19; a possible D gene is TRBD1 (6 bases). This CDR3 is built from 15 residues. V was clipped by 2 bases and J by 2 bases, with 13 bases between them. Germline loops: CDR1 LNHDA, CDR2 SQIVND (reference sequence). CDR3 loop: CASSISPGTPYEQYF. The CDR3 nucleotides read TGTGCCAGTAGTATATCCCCCGGGACACCCTACGAGCAGTACTTC. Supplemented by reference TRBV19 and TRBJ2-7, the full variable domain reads DGGITQSPKYLFRKEGQNVTLSCEQNLNHDAMYWYRQDPGQGLRLIYYSQIVNDFQKGDIAEGYSVSREKKESFPLTVTSAQKNPTAFYLCASSISPGTPYEQYFGPGTRLTVT.

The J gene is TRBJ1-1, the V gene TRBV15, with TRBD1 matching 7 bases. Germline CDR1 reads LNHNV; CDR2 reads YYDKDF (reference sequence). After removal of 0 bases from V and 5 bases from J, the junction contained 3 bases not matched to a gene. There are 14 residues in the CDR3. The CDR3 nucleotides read TGTGCCACCAGCAGAGACAGGGGGGGAACTGAAGCTTTCTTT. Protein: CATSRDRGGTEAFF.

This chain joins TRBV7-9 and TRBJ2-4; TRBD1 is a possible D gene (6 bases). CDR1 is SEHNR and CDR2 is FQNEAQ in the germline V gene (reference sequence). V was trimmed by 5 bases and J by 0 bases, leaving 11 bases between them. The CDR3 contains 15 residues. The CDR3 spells CASSPDRLAKNIQYF. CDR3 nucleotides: TGTGCCAGCAGCCCGGACAGACTAGCCAAAAACATTCAGTACTTC.

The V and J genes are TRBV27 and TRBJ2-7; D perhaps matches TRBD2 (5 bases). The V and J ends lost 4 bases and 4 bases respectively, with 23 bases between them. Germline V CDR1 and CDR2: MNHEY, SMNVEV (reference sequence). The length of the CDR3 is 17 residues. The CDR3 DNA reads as TGTGCCAGCAGTTCGACCTCGGGAATACCATTAAGATACGAGCAGTACTTC. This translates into CASSSTSGIPLRYEQYF.